Listed below are T cell receptor beta chains from one sample, sequenced in a study of OX40 agonist ivuxolimab in advanced cancers. Data came from immunoSEQ multiplex PCR; TCRdb stores just in-frame clones and leaves some out. The sample carries 85,000 to 130,000 clones, 90% recorded once. The sequencing here drew on CD4+ or CD8+ T cells sorted from blood, taken in a trial of the OX40 agonist ivuxolimab. These receptors came from an adult with an advanced solid tumor such as melanoma, head and neck, liver or kidney cancer. CDR3s include the opening cysteine and the closing phenylalanine or tryptophan. A D gene is named only where the DNA matches it firmly.

V,D,J,DNA,CDR3
TRBV28,TRBD1,TRBJ1-5,TGTGCCAGCAGTGATCCCGGGACAGGGGTTCAGCCCCAGCATTTT,CASSDPGTGVQPQHF
TRBV30,NA,TRBJ2-3,TGTGCCTGGAGTGTAGATCTTGCCGGAACTAGCACAGATACGCAGTATTTT,CAWSVDLAGTSTDTQYF
TRBV6-6,NA,TRBJ2-2,TGTGCCAGCAGTTACACGAACACCGGGGAGCTGTTTTTT,CASSYTNTGELFF
TRBV28,TRBD1,TRBJ2-1,TGTGCCAGCAGAATGCAGGGGGCTGTAGGCTACAATGAGCAGTTCTTC,CASRMQGAVGYNEQFF
TRBV5-6,NA,TRBJ2-6,TGTGCCAGCAGCACTACCCCGACGGGGACAACTGGGGCCAACGTCCTGACTTTC,CASSTTPTGTTGANVLTF
TRBV9,NA,TRBJ2-3,TGTGCCAGCAGCGTAGGTCGGACTGGGGGACTCTCCCTATCCACAGATACGCAGTATTTT,CASSVGRTGGLSLSTDTQYF
TRBV7-9,NA,TRBJ1-3,TGTGCCAGCAGCTCCGGCTCCTCTGGAAACACCATATATTTT,CASSSGSSGNTIYF
TRBV18,TRBD1,TRBJ2-1,TGTGCCAGCTCACCAAAGACAGGGGTCAATGAGCAGTTCTTC,CASSPKTGVNEQFF
TRBV21-1,NA,TRBJ2-4,TGTGCCAGCAGCAACCGGGAGACTCGAGCTGGGGTCAAAAACATTCAGTACTTC,CASSNRETRAGVKNIQYF
TRBV28,TRBD1,TRBJ1-4,TGTGCCAGCAGTGGCAAGGGGGCCACTAATGAAAAACTGTTTTTT,CASSGKGATNEKLFF
TRBV28,NA,TRBJ1-5,TGTGCCAGCAGTTTCAGGGCCAGCAATCAGCCCCAGCATTTT,CASSFRASNQPQHF
TRBV5-1,NA,TRBJ2-7,TGCGCCAGCAGCCCCGGGGATGGCTCCTACGAGCAGTACTTC,CASSPGDGSYEQYF
TRBV19,NA,TRBJ2-5,TGTGCCAGTAGCCAGGGGCTCCAAGAGACCCAGTACTTC,CASSQGLQETQYF
TRBV29-1,TRBD2,TRBJ2-7,TGCAGCGTCAAACTAGCGGGGCAACCCTACGAGCAGTACTTC,CSVKLAGQPYEQYF
TRBV11-2,NA,TRBJ2-1,TGTGCCAGCAGCTCCTCCAGACTAGGGACTGAGCAGTTCTTC,CASSSSRLGTEQFF
TRBV4-2,TRBD1,TRBJ2-7,TGTGCCAGCAGCCAGGACAGGGGGCTAGCGAACGAGCAGTACTTC,CASSQDRGLANEQYF
TRBV5-1,NA,TRBJ1-4,TGCGCCAGCAGCTTGACCTTTAATCAGGGCGGTGAAAAACTGTTTTTT,CASSLTFNQGGEKLFF
TRBV6-5,TRBD2,TRBJ2-1,TGTGCCAGCAGTTACTTACCTAGCGGGCCCCATGAGCAGTTCTTC,CASSYLPSGPHEQFF
TRBV5-1,TRBD1,TRBJ2-7,TGCGCCAGCAGAACCGCCGGGACAGGGATCTACGAGCAGTACTTC,CASRTAGTGIYEQYF